This T cell receptor (beta chain) was documented in a study of PD-1 blockade in classical Hodgkin lymphoma. Background on the study: Nivolumab dosing for patients was 3 mg/kg, administered intravenously every 2 weeks.

Study-level results: Patients who began taking nivolumab under 1 year after ASCT were left out. What caused the repertoire differences, perhaps disease activity or prior therapy, remains undefined. Diversity similar to that of newly diagnosed patients was seen at baseline in complete responders.

A remark on this clone: Its matching antigen is unknown.

The time point denotes: cycle 4 day 1 (C4D1), after 5 to 7 weeks of nivolumab. Each patient experienced a relapse that followed autologous stem cell transplantation, and brentuximab vedotin exposure varied. The data were produced by immunoSEQ multiplex PCR, yet TCRdb's version contains in-frame clones alone and is incomplete. The sample records 6,000 to 7,500 clones, over 70% being singletons. The junction had 4 bases not matched to a gene; V was cut back by 7 bases and J by 4 bases. This CDR3 is built from 13 residues. From germline, CDR1 is LNHDA and CDR2 SQIVND (reference sequence). The material sequenced was peripheral blood mononuclear cells (PBMCs), taken before the fourth cycle of nivolumab. The clonotype originates from a human donor with classical Hodgkin lymphoma. The chain joins TRBV19 to TRBJ1-5; 7 bases line up with TRBD1. DNA for the CDR3: TGTGCCAGTACCCCGGACAGGAATCAGCCCCAGCATTTT. Encoded protein: CASTPDRNQPQHF.